The clone carrying this TCR delta chain rates as large. What it recognizes is unknown. V was pared by 3 bases and J by 1 base, with 3 bases of the junction left unmatched. Germline values: CDR1 GEAIGNYY, CDR2 EKD. This CDR3 region has 14 residues. The data originate from a study of gammadelta T cells in human blood. Regarding the study as a whole: Polyclonal expansion of innate γδ T cells after birth appeared microbially driven.

TCRdb used CATT to re-call clones from the RT-PCR reads. The sample lists 530 or so delta-chain clones, almost 40% occurring once. Sequenced material: Vgamma9Vdelta2 gamma-delta T cells from cord blood. This receptor was obtained from a newborn. V gene TRDV2 combines with J gene TRDJ1; 8 bases are a match to TRDD3. This chain's CDR3 is CACDVLGVTDKLIF. CDR3 coding DNA: TGTGCCTGTGACGTACTGGGGGTCACCGATAAACTCATCTTT.